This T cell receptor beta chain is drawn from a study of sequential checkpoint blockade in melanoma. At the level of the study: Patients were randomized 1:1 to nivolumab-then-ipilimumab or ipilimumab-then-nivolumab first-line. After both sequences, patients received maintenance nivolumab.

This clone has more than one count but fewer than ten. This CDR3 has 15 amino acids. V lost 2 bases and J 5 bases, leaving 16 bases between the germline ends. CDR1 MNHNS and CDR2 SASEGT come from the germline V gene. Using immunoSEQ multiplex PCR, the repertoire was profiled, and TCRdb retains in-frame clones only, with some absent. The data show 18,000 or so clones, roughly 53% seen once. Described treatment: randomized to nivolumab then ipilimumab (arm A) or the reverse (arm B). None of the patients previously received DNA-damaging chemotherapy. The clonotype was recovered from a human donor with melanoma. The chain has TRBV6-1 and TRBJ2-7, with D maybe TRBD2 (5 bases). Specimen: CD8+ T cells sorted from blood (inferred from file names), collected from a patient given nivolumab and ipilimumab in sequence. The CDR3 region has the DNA TGTGCCAGCAGTGAATGGAAGGAGGCTAGGGACGAGCAGTACTTC. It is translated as CASSEWKEARDEQYF.